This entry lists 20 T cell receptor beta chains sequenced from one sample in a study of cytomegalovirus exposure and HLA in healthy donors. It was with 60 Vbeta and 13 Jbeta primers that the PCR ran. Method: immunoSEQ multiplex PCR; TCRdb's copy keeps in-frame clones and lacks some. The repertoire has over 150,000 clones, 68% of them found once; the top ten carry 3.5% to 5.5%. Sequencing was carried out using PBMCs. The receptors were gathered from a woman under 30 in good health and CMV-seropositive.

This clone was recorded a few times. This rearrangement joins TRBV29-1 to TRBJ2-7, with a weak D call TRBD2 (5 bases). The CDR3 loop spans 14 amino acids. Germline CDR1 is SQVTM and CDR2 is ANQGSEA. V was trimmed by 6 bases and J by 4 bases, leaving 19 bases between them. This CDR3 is CSVGRKGDTYEQYF. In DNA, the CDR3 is TGCAGCGTGGGCCGTAAGGGAGATACTTACGAGCAGTACTTC.

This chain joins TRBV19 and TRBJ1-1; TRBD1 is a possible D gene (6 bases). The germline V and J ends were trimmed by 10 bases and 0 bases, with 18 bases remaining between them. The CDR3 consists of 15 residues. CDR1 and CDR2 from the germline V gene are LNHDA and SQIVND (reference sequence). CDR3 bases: TGTGCCACGACCCTGACAGGCCTAATGAACACTGAAGCTTTCTTT. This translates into CATTLTGLMNTEAFF.

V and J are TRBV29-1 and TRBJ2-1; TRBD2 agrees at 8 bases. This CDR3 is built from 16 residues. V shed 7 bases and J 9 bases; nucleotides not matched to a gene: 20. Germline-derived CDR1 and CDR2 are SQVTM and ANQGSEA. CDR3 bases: TGCAGCGCAGGACTTACGGGGGGGAGTAGGGTCGTTGAGCAGTTCTTC. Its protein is CSAGLTGGSRVVEQFF.

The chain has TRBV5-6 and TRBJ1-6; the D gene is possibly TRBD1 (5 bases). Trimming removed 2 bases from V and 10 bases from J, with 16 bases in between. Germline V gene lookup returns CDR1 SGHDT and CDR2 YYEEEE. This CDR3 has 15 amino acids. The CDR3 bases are TGTGCCAGCAGCTTCCCCGCAGGGAGGAACTCACCCCTCCACTTT. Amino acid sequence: CASSFPAGRNSPLHF.

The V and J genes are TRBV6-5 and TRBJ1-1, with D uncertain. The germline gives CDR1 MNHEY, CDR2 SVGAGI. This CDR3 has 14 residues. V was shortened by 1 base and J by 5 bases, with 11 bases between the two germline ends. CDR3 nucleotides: TGTGCCAGCAGTTACTGGGCGGGTAGAACTGAAGCTTTCTTT. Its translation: CASSYWAGRTEAFF.

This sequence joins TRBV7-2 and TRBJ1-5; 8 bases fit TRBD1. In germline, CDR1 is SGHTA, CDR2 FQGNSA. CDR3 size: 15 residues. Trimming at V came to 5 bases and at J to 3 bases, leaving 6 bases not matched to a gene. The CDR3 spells CASSARTGYNQPQHF. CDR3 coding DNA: TGTGCCAGCAGCGCCCGGACAGGGTACAATCAGCCCCAGCATTTT.

The DNA of the CDR3 is TGTGCCAGCAGCGTAGGAGCGGGGGGTAGGAGCTCCTACGAGCAGTACTTC. It specifies CASSVGAGGRSSYEQYF. The rearrangement joins TRBV9 to TRBJ2-7; 9 bases align to TRBD2. Germline loops: CDR1 SGDLS, CDR2 YYNGEE. V lost 0 bases to trimming and J lost 0 bases; unmatched junction nucleotides: 7. The CDR3 is made up of 17 amino acids.

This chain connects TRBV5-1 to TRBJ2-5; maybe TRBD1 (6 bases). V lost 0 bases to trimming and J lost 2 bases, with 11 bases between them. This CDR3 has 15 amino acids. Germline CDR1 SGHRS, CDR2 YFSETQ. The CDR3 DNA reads TGCGCCAGCAGCTTGGATGCGACAGGACAAGAGACCCAGTACTTC. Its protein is CASSLDATGQETQYF.

CDR3 bases: TGTGCCACCAGCAGAGAAACCCCCGGTAGTAATCAGCCCCAGCATTTT. Protein sequence: CATSRETPGSNQPQHF. J is TRBJ1-5 and V is TRBV15; D call uncertain. Germline V gene lookup returns CDR1 LNHNV and CDR2 YYDKDF (reference sequence). Deletions cut 0 bases from V and 4 bases from J, with 13 bases between. CDR3 size: 16 residues.

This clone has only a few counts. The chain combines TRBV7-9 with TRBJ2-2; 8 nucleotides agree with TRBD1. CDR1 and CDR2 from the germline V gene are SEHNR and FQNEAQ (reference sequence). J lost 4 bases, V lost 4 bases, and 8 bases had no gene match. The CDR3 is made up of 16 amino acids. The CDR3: CASSSRQGNSTGELFF. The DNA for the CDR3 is TGTGCCAGCAGCTCCAGACAGGGGAATAGCACCGGGGAGCTGTTTTTT.

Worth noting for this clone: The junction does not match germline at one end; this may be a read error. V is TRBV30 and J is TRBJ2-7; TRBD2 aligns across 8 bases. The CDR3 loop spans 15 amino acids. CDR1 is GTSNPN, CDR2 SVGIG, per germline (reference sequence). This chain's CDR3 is CAWDLGRDMGSSGGF. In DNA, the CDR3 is TGTGCCTGGGACCTCGGTCGGGACATGGGGTCCAGCGGGGGTTTC.

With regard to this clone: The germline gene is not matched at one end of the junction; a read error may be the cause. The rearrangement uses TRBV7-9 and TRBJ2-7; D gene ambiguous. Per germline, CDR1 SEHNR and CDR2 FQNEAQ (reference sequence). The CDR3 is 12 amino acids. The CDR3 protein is CATAVVSDEQYF. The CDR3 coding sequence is TGTGCCACGGCGGTAGTCTCCGACGAGCAGTACTTC.

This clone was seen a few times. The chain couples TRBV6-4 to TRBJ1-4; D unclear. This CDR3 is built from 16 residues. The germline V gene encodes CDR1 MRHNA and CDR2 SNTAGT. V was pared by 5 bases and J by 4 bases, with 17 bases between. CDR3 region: CASSPTGGAGNEKLFF. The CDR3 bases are TGTGCCAGCAGTCCGACCGGCGGCGCGGGTAATGAAAAACTGTTTTTT.

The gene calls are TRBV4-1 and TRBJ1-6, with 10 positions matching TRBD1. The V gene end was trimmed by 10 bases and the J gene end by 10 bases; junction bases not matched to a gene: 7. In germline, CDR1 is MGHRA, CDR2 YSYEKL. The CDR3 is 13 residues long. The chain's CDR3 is CATRDRGQSPLHF. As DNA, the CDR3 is TGCGCCACGAGGGACAGGGGACAGTCACCCCTCCACTTT.

CDR3: CASSLDLTLRGYTF. Written as DNA, the CDR3 is TGTGCCAGCAGCTTAGACTTGACCTTGCGGGGCTACACCTTC. The chain is built from TRBV11-2 and TRBJ1-2; D is unclear. Per germline, CDR1 SGHAT and CDR2 FQNNGV. V lost 0 bases and J 8 bases, leaving 13 bases between the germline ends. The CDR3 is 14 amino acids.

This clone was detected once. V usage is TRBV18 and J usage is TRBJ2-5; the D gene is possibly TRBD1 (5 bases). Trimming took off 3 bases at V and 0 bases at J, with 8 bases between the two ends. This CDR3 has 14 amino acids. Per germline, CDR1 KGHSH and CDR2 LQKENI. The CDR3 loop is CASSPQGYQETQYF. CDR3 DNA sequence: TGTGCCAGCTCACCCCAGGGCTACCAAGAGACCCAGTACTTC.

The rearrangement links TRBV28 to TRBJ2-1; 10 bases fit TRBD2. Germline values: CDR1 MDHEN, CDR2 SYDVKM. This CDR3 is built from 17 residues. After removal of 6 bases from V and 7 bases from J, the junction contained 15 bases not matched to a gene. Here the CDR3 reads CASSPRAASGRGNEQFF. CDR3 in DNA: TGTGCCAGCAGCCCCCGGGCGGCTAGCGGGAGAGGGAATGAGCAGTTCTTC.

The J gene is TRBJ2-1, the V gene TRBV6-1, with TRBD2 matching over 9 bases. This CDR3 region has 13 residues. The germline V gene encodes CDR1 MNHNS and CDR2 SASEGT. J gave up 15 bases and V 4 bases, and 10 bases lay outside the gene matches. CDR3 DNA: TGTGCCAGCAGTGTGGAAGTAGCGGGGGTCCCGTTCTTC. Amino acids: CASSVEVAGVPFF.

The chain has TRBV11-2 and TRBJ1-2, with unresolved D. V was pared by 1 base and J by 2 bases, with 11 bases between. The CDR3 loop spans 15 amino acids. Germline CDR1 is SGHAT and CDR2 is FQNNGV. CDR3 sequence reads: CASSLGGGKNYGYTF. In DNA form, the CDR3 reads TGTGCCAGCAGCTTAGGAGGCGGCAAGAACTATGGCTACACCTTC.

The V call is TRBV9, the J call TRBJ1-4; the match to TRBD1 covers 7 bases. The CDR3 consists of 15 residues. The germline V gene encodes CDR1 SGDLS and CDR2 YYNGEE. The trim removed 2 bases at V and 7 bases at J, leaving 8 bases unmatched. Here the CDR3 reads CASSVGDRDLEKLFF. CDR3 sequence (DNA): TGTGCCAGCAGCGTGGGGGACAGAGATCTTGAAAAACTGTTTTTT.